This T cell receptor beta chain was obtained from a study of blood T cell repertoires in COVID-19 (dated by TCRdb to 2020 to 2022). Background on the whole study: The collaborator samples originated in the United States, Italy and Spain and spanned the acute and convalescent phases of COVID-19. The prospective study material was composed of cDNA or gDNA derived from T cells, B-cell-depleted T cells, or PBMCs. Deeply sampled blood TCRbeta repertoires from subjects exposed to, actively infected with, or recovered from COVID-19 were included in the dataset. The repertoires were released in a freely available public database meant as a resource for research on the immune response to SARS-CoV-2. The samples were drawn from two sources: the first 160 participants of the ongoing ImmuneRACE study, and about 1,300 subjects contributed by 6 global collaborators. The sample metadata nearly always contained a de-identified subject ID, COVID-19 status, age in years and sex. HLA class I and class II types, where available, came from metadata supplied by the sample provider rather than from assay-based typing.

CDR1 is given as PRHDT and CDR2 as FYEKMQ, both from the germline V gene (reference sequence). Including cysteine and phenylalanine, the CDR3 has 17 amino acids. Only the CDR3 DNA is retained, 51 bases long and in frame from the first base. Between the V and J ends, shortened by 11 bases and 0 bases respectively, the junction contains 23 bases. Results the study describes overall, beyond this receptor: Clinical and demographic metadata were provided uncurated, with the amount varying by source and participant.

Enrolling through a virtual design, the prospective study's participants ranged in age from about 18 to 100 years and lived across approximately 25 United States geographic areas. In the prospective study, participants were assigned to cohorts based on the clinical history participants reported in a screening survey and a study questionnaire. For ImmuneRACE Cohort 3, a participant was defined as recovered based on two consecutive negative NP/OP PCR tests, clearance by a healthcare professional, or resolution of symptoms. In the prospective study, whole blood, serum and a nasopharyngeal or oropharyngeal swab were collected from each participant by mobile phlebotomists. Prospective study participants could optionally give additional blood draws and questionnaires over an approximately two-month period. Prospective study blood samples were shipped either frozen or at room temperature before DNA extraction.

Regarding this clone: It lacks a known antigen. Base qualities are missing; no much larger clone stands one base away.

TCRbeta CDR3 regions were amplified from genomic DNA by means of the immunoSEQ Assay, a bias-controlled multiplex PCR. The source study handled its data this way. Within the assay, amplification of reference gene primers was used to estimate how many nucleated cells each sample contained. To quantify the absolute abundance of each unique TCRbeta CDR3 rearrangement, sequence reads were collapsed and filtered. For each sample, productive Simpson clonality was calculated as the square root of Simpson's diversity index over productive rearrangements. TCRdb obtained this table from immuneACCESS and retained in-frame rearrangements with V and J assigned. These tables miss some clones; where compared with another copy, unresolved V genes account for less than half of the shortfall, and the remainder is unexplained. That table supplies the V and J calls and clone size; D and trimming were determined from the DNA. The table for this sample lists roughly 260,000 clones; over 75% of them were counted only once. Over 1.5% of the sample rests with the top ten.

The sequenced sample consisted of PBMCs or T cells enriched from blood (not recorded which). Recombination joined TRBV13 with TRBJ2-1; TRBD1 could be the D gene, as 6 bases match. This TCR was recovered from a woman aged 45 to 65 who had recovered from COVID-19. The CDR3 protein sequence reads: CASGTQLFLGSYNEQFF. At the DNA level, the sequence is TGTGCCTCCGGGACACAGCTTTTTCTTGGCTCCTACAATGAGCAGTTCTTC.